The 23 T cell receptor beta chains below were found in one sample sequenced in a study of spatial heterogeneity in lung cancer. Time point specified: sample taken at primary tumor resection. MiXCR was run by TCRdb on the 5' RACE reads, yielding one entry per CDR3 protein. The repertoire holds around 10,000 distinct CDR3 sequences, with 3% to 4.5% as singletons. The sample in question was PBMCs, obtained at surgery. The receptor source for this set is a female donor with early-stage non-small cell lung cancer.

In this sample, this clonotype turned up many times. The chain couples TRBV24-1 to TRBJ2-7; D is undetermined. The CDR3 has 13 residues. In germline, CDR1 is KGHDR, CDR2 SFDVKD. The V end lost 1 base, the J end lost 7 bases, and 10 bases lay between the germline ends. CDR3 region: CATSDFGLGEQYF. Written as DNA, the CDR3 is TGTGCCACCAGTGATTTCGGGCTCGGGGAGCAGTACTTC.

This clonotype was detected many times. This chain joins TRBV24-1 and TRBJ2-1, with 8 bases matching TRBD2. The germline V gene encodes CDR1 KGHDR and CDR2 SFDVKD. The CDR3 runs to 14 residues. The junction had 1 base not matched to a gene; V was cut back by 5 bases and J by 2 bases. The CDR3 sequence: CATSVSGTYNEQFF. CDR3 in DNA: TGTGCCACCAGTGTTAGCGGGACCTACAATGAGCAGTTCTTC.

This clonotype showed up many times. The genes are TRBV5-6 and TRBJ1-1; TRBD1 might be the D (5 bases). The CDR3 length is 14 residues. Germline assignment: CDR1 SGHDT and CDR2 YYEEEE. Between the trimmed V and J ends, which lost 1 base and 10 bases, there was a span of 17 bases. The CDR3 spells CASSLPGLAAAAFF. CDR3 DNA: TGTGCCAGCAGCTTGCCGGGACTGGCCGCGGCAGCTTTCTTT.

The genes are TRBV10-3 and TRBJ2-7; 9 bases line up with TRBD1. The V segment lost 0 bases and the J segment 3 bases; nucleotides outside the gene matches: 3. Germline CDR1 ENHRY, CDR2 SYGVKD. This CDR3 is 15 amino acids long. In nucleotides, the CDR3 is TGTGCCATCAGTGAGTCGGGACAGGGTAGCTACGAGCAGTACTTC. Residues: CAISESGQGSYEQYF.

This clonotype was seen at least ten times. CDR3 sequence reads: CASSHPGTSGRGADTQYF. CDR3 DNA: TGCGCCAGCAGCCATCCCGGGACTAGCGGGAGAGGGGCAGATACGCAGTATTTT. The J gene is TRBJ2-3, the V gene TRBV4-1, with TRBD2 matching over 14 bases. The trim removed 3 bases at V and 4 bases at J, leaving 9 bases unmatched. CDR3 length equals 18 residues. The V gene's germline CDR1 is MGHRA and CDR2 YSYEKL.

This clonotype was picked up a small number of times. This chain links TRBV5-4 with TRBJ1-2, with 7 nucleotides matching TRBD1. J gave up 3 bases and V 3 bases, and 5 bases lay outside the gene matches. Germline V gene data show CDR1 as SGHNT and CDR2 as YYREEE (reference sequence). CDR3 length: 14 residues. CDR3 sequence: CASSSPQGDYGYTF. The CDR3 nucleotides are TGTGCCAGCAGCTCCCCCCAGGGGGACTATGGCTACACCTTC.

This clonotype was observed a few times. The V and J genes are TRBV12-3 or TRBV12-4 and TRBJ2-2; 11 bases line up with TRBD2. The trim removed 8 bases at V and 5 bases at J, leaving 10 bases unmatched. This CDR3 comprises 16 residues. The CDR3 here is CASGPTSGRGTGELFF. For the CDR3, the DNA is TGTGCCAGCGGGCCCACTAGCGGGAGAGGTACCGGGGAGCTGTTTTTT.

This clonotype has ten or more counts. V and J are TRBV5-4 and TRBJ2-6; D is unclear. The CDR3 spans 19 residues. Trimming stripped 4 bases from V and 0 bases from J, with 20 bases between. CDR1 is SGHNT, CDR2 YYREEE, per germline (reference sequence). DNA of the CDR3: TGTGCCAGCAGCCCGGAGCGACATACCCAAAGCTCTGGGGCCAACGTCCTGACTTTC. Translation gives CASSPERHTQSSGANVLTF.

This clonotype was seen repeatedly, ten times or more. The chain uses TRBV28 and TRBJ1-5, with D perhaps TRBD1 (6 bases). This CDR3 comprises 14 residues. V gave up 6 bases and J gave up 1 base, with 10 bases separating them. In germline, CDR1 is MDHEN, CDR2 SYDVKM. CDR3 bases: TGTGCCAGCAGATTTGACAGGAGCAATCAGCCCCAGCATTTT. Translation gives CASRFDRSNQPQHF. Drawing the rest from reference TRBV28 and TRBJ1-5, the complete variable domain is DVKVTQSSRYLVKRTGEKVFLECVQDMDHENMFWYRQDPGLGLRLIYFSYDVKMKEKGDIPEGYSVSREKKERFSLILESASTNQTSMYLCASRFDRSNQPQHFGDGTRLSIL.

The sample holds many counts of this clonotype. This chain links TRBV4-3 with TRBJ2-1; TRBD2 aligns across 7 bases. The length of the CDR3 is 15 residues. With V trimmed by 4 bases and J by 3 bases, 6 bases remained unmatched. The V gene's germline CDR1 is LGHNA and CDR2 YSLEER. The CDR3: CASSPLAVSYNEQFF. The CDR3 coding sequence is TGCGCCAGCAGCCCCCTAGCGGTTAGCTACAATGAGCAGTTCTTC.

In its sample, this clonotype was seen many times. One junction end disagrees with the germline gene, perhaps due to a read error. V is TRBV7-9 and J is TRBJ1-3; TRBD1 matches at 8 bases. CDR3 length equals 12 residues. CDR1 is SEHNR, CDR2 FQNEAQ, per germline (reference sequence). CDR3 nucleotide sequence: TGTGCCAGCAGCTTGGGCGACAGGGGAAAGCATTTT. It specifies CASSLGDRGKHF.

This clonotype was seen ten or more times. This CDR3 is CASRIHGYTF. CDR3 nucleotide sequence: TGTGCCAGTCGCATCCATGGCTACACCTTC. V is TRBV6-4 and J is TRBJ1-2; D remains unclear. CDR1 and CDR2 from the germline V gene are MRHNA and SNTAGT. CDR3 length: 10 residues. Trimming shortened V by 9 bases and J by 6 bases, and 8 bases separated the two germline ends.

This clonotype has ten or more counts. The CDR3 DNA follows: TGTGCCAGCAGGACAATCCTGACTAAACCAGCGCAGTATTTT. It yields the protein CASRTILTKPAQYF. The chain joins TRBV2 to TRBJ2-3, with D possibly matching TRBD2 (5 bases). CDR1 is SNHLY and CDR2 is FYNNEI in the germline V gene. V was cut by 6 bases and J by 10 bases, with 20 bases left in between. There are 14 residues in the CDR3.

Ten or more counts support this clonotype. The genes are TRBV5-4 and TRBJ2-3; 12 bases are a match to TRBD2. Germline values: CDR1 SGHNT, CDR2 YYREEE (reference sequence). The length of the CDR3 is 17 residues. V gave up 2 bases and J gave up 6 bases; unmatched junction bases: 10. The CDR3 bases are TGTGCCAGCAGCTTTCCGGCTAGCGGGGGGGCCGTGGATACGCAGTATTTT. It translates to CASSFPASGGAVDTQYF.

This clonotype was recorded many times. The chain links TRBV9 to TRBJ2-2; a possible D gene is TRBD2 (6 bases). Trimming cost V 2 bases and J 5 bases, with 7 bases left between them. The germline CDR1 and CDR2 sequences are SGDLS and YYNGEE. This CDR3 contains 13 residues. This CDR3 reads CASSVTRTGELFF. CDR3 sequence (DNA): TGTGCCAGCAGCGTGACTAGGACCGGGGAGCTGTTTTTT.

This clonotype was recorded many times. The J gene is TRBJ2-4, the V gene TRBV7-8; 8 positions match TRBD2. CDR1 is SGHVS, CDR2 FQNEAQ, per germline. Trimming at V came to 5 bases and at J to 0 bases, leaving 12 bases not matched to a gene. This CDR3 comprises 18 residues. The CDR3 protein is CASSLTPGTRKAKNIQYF. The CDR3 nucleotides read TGTGCCAGCAGCCTAACCCCGGGGACTAGAAAAGCCAAAAACATTCAGTACTTC.

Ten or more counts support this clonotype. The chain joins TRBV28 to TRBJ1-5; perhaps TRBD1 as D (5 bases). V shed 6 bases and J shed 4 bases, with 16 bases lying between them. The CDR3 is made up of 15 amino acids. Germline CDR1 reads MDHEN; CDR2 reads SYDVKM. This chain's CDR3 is CASSPGRWGNQPQHF. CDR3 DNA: TGTGCCAGCAGCCCAGGGCGGTGGGGGAATCAGCCCCAGCATTTT.

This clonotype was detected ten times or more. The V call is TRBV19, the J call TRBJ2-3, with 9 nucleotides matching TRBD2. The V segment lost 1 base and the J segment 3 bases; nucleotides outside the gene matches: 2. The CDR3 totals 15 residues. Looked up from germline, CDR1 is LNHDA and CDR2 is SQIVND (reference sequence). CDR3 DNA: TGTGCCAGTAGTATAGGTAGCGGGGGAACAGATACGCAGTATTTT. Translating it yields CASSIGSGGTDTQYF.

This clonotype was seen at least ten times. CDR3 sequence: CSVSGSFTGELFF. In nucleotides, the CDR3 is TGCAGTGTTAGCGGGAGTTTTACCGGGGAGCTGTTTTTT. The J gene is TRBJ2-2, the V gene TRBV20-1, with TRBD2 identical over 9 bases. The CDR3 extends over 13 amino acids. J lost 5 bases, V lost 7 bases, and 5 bases had no gene match. Germline values: CDR1 DFQATT, CDR2 SNEGSKA (reference sequence).

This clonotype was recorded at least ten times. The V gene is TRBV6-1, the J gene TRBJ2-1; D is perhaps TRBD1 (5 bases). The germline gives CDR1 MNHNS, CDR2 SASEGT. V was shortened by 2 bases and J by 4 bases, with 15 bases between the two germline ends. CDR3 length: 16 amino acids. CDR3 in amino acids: CASSEPGSGKYNEQFF. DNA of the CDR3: TGTGCCAGCAGTGAACCCGGTTCAGGGAAGTACAATGAGCAGTTCTTC.

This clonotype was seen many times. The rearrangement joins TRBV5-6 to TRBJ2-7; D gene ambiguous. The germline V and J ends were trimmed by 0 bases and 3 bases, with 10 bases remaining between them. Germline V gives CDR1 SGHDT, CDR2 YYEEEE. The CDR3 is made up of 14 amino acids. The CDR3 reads CASSLGGSSYEQYF. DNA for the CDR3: TGTGCCAGCAGCTTGGGTGGAAGCAGCTACGAGCAGTACTTC.

The CDR3 coding sequence is TGTGCCACCAGCAGGACAGGGAGCACAGATACGCAGTATTTT. Amino acid sequence: CATSRTGSTDTQYF. This chain uses TRBV15 with TRBJ2-3, with 7 bases that match TRBD1. V shed 3 bases, J shed 0 bases, and the junction held 0 bases outside the gene matches. Germline CDR1 is LNHNV and CDR2 is YYDKDF (reference sequence). The CDR3 spans 14 residues.

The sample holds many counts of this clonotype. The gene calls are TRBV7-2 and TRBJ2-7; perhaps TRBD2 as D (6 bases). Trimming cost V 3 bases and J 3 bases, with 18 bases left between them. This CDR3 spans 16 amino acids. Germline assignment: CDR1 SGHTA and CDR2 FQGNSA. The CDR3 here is CASSLGLLRTGYEQYF. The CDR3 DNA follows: TGTGCCAGCAGCTTGGGACTCCTCCGAACTGGCTACGAGCAGTACTTC.